This entry lists 7 T cell receptor beta chains sequenced from one sample in a study of shared clonotypes between healthy human individuals. Assay: immunoSEQ multiplex PCR; the TCRdb copy retains only in-frame clones and omits some. The top ten hold roughly 0.1% of the sample, which has nearly 600,000 clones, roughly 96% seen once. Naivety among CD8 cells was defined by CD45RO negativity and positive CCR7 selection, thereby excluding terminally differentiated effector memory CD45RA+ cells. Sequencing was done on a sample of naive CD8+ T cells sorted from blood. The receptors stem from a woman aged 30 to 39 in good health.

The chain recombines TRBV27 with TRBJ2-1, with TRBD2 identical over 8 bases. The J segment lost 9 bases and the V segment lost 3 bases, leaving 7 bases of the junction unmatched. This CDR3 contains 14 residues. Germline lookup yields CDR1 MNHEY and CDR2 SMNVEV (reference sequence). The CDR3 region is CASSFSGLAAEQFF. As DNA, the CDR3 is TGTGCCAGCAGTTTCTCAGGACTAGCCGCTGAGCAGTTCTTC.

The chain is built from TRBV10-1 and TRBJ2-7; D is perhaps TRBD1 or TRBD2 (5 bases each). The CDR3 sequence is 11 residues long. Germline CDR1 is WNHNN and CDR2 is SYGVQD (reference sequence). V was cut by 5 bases and J by 5 bases, with 7 bases left in between. This chain's CDR3 is CASSRGDEQYF. The CDR3 bases are TGCGCCAGCAGTCGGGGCGACGAGCAGTACTTC.

Only a few counts were recorded for this clone. J is TRBJ2-2 and V is TRBV28; 12 nucleotides line up with TRBD2. Germline V gene lookup returns CDR1 MDHEN and CDR2 SYDVKM. V lost 6 bases to trimming and J lost 4 bases; unmatched junction nucleotides: 12. CDR3 length: 18 amino acids. In DNA form, the CDR3 reads TGTGCCAGCAGGGGAGGACTAGCGGGAAGTCAGGGCACCGGGGAGCTGTTTTTT. Translation: CASRGGLAGSQGTGELFF.

The chain uses TRBV7-9 and TRBJ2-7; a possible D gene is TRBD1 (6 bases). The CDR3 extends over 13 amino acids. Deletions cut 4 bases from V and 4 bases from J, with 11 bases between. Germline V gene lookup returns CDR1 SEHNR and CDR2 FQNEAQ (reference sequence). This CDR3 is CASSSTDSYEQYF. The CDR3 DNA reads TGTGCCAGCAGCTCCACGGACAGTTACGAGCAGTACTTC.

This clone was seen once. The genes are TRBV6-6 and TRBJ2-2; no clear D. CDR1 is MNHNY, CDR2 SVGAGI, per germline (reference sequence). The CDR3 is 11 residues long. Trimming shortened V by 5 bases and J by 8 bases, and 6 bases separated the two germline ends. The CDR3, as DNA: TGTGCCAGCAGTCAAACTGGGGAGCTGTTTTTT. Encoded protein: CASSQTGELFF.

The chain links TRBV11-2 to TRBJ2-3; D remains unclear. This CDR3 region has 14 residues. CDR1 and CDR2 from the germline V gene are SGHAT and FQNNGV. V lost 2 bases and J 0 bases, leaving 6 bases between the germline ends. CDR3 region: CASSLHGSTDTQYF. The CDR3 nucleotides read TGTGCCAGCAGCTTACACGGTAGCACAGATACGCAGTATTTT. Full variable domain (remainder filled in from reference TRBV11-2 and TRBJ2-3): EAGVAQSPRYKIIEKRQSVAFWCNPISGHATLYWYQQILGQGPKLLIQFQNNGVVDDSQLPKDRFSAERLKGVDSTLKIQPAKLEDSAVYLCASSLHGSTDTQYFGPGTRLTVL.

In its sample, this clone was seen once. The chain employs TRBV25-1 and TRBJ1-1, with D perhaps TRBD1 (6 bases). CDR1 and CDR2 (germline): MGHDK, SYGVNS. This CDR3 spans 12 amino acids. The germline V and J ends were trimmed by 5 bases and 3 bases, with 7 bases remaining between them. CDR3 sequence reads: CASSSGDTEAFF. In DNA, the CDR3 is TGTGCCAGCAGTTCAGGGGACACTGAAGCTTTCTTT. Drawing the rest from reference TRBV25-1 and TRBJ1-1, the complete variable domain is EADIYQTPRYLVIGTGKKITLECSQTMGHDKMYWYQQDPGMELHLIHYSYGVNSTEKGDLSSESTVSRIRTEHFPLTLESARPSHTSQYLCASSSGDTEAFFGQGTRLTVV.